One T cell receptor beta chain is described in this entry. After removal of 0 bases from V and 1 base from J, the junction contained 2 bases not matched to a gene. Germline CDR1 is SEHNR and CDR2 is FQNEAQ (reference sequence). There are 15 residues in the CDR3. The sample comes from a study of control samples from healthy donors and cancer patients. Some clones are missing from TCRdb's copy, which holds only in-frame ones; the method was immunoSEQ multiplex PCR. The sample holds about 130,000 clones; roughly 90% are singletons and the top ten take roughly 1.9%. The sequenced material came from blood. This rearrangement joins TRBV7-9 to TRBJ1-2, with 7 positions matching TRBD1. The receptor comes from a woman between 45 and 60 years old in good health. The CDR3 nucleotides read TGTGCCAGCAGCTTAGCTCGGGACAGTAACTATGGCTACACCTTC. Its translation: CASSLARDSNYGYTF.